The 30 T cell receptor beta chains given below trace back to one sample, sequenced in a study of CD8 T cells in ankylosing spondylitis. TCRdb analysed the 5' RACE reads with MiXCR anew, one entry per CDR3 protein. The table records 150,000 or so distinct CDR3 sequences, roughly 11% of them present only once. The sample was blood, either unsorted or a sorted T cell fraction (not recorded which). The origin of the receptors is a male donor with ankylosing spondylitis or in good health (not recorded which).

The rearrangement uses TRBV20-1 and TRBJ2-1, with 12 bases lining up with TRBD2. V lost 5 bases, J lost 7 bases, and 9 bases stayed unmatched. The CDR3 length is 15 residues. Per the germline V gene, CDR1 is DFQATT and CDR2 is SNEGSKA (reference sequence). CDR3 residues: CSAETGLAGWNEQFF. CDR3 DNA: TGCAGTGCTGAGACGGGACTAGCGGGTTGGAATGAGCAGTTCTTC.

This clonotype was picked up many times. The DNA of the CDR3 is TGTGCCACCCGATCGGGACTCGTCGGCACAGATACGCAGTATTTT. It encodes CATRSGLVGTDTQYF. This chain connects TRBV15 to TRBJ2-3; perhaps TRBD2 as D (6 bases). Germline CDR1 reads LNHNV; CDR2 reads YYDKDF (reference sequence). The CDR3 totals 15 residues. V was trimmed by 8 bases and J by 1 base, leaving 16 bases between them.

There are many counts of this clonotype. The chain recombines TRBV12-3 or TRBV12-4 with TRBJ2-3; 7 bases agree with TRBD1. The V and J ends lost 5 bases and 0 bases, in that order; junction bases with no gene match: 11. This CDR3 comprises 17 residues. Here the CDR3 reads CASSPSRQGSSTDTQYF. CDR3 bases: TGTGCCAGCAGTCCTTCCCGACAGGGCTCTAGCACAGATACGCAGTATTTT.

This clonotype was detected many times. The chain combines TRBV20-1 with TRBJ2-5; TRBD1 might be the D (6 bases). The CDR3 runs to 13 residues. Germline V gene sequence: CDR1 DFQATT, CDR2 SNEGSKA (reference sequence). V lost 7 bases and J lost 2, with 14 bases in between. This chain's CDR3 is CSVSPGQQETQYF. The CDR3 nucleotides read TGCAGTGTCTCCCCCGGACAGCAAGAGACCCAGTACTTC.

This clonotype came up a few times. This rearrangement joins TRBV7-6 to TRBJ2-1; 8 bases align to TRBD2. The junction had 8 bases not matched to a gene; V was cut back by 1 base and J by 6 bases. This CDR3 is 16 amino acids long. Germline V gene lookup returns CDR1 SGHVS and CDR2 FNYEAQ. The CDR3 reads CASSLGTSPLSNEQFF. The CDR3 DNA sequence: TGTGCCAGCAGCTTAGGGACTAGCCCCTTATCCAATGAGCAGTTCTTC.

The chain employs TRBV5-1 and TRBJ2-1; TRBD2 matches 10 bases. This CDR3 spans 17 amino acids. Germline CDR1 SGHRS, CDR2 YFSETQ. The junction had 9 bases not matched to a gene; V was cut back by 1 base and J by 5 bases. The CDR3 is CASSLRPTSGYDNEQFF. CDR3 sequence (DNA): TGCGCCAGCAGCTTGCGACCGACTAGCGGGTATGACAATGAGCAGTTCTTC.

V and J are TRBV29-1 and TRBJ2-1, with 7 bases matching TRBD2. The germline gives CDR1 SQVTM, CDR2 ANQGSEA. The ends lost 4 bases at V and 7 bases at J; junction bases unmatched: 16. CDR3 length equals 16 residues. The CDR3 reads CSVGSGGRGSGNEQFF. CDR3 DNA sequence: TGCAGCGTTGGTTCGGGGGGACGAGGTAGCGGGAATGAGCAGTTCTTC.

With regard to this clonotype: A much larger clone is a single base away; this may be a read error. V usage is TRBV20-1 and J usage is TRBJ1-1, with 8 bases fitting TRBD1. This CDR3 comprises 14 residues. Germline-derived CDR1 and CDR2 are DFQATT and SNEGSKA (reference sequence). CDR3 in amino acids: CSVRSGQGMPEAFF. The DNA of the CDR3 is TGCAGTGTTAGATCAGGACAGGGCATGCCTGAAGCTTTCTTT.

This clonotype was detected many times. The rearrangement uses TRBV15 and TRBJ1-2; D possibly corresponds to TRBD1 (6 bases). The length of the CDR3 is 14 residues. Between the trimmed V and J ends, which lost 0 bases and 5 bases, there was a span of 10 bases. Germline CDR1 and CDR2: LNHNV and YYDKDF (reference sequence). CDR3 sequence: CATSRDGGRYGYTF. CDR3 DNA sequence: TGTGCCACCAGCAGAGATGGGGGGCGGTATGGCTACACCTTC.

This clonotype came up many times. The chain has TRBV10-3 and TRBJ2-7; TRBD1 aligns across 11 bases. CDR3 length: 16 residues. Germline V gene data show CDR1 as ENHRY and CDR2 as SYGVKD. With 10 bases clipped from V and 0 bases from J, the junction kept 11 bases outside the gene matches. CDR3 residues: CATSRTGGFSSYEQYF. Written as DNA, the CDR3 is TGTGCCACTTCCAGGACAGGGGGCTTCAGCTCCTACGAGCAGTACTTC.

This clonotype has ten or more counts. This CDR3 is CASSFGGTGGYEQYF. CDR3 DNA: TGTGCCAGCAGTTTCGGTGGGACAGGGGGTTACGAGCAGTACTTC. V gene TRBV12-3 or TRBV12-4 combines with J gene TRBJ2-7; 11 positions agree with TRBD1. This CDR3 contains 15 residues. V shed 3 bases, J shed 4 bases, and the junction held 5 bases outside the gene matches.

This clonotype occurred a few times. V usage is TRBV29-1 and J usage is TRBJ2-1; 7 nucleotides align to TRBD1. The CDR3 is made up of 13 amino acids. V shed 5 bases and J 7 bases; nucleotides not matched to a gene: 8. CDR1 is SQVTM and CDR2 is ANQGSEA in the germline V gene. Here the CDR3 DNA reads TGCAGCGTTTACAAAGGGGGCGGGAATGAGCAGTTCTTC. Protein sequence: CSVYKGGGNEQFF.

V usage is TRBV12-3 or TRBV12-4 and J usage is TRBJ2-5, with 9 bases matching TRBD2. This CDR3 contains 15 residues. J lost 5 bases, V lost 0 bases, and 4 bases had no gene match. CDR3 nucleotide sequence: TGTGCCAGCAGTTTAGCGGCCAGCGGGGGGGAGACCCAGTACTTC. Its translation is CASSLAASGGETQYF.

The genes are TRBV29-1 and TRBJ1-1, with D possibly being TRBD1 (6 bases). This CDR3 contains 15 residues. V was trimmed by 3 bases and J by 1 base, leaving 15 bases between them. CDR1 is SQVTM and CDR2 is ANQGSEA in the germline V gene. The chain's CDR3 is CSVEVAGAPNTEAFF. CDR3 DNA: TGCAGCGTTGAGGTGGCAGGGGCCCCGAACACTGAAGCTTTCTTT.

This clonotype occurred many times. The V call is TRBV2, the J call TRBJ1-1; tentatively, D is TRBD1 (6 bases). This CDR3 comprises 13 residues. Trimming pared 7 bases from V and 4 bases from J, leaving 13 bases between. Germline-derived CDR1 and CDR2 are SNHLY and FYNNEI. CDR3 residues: CASTGGRATEAFF. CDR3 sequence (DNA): TGTGCCAGCACTGGGGGCAGGGCCACTGAAGCTTTCTTT.

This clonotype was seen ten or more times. The CDR3 is CASTAGTYEQYF. The DNA for the CDR3 is TGTGCCAGCACGGCCGGCACCTACGAGCAGTACTTC. The chain links TRBV6-1 to TRBJ2-7; D is uncertain. V lost 7 bases, J lost 2 bases, and 9 bases lay in between. CDR3 size: 12 residues. CDR1 is MNHNS and CDR2 is SASEGT in the germline V gene.

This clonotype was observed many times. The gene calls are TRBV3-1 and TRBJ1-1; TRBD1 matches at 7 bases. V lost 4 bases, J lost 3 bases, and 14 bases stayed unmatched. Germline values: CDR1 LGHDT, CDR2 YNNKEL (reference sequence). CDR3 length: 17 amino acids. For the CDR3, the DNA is TGTGCCAGCAGCCGGGCTAGGTGGACAGGTGTGGACACTGAAGCTTTCTTT. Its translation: CASSRARWTGVDTEAFF. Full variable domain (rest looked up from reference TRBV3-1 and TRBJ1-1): DTAVSQTPKYLVTQMGNDKSIKCEQNLGHDTMYWYKQDSKKFLKIMFSYNNKELIINETVPNRFSPKSPDKAHLNLHINSLELGDSAVYFCASSRARWTGVDTEAFFGQGTRLTVV.

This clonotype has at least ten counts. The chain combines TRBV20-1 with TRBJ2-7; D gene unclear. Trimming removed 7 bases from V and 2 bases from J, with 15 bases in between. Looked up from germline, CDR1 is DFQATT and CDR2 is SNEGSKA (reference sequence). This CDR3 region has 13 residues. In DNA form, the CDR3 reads TGCAGTGTCCGCTTAGCCGACGCCTACGAGCAGTACTTC. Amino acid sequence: CSVRLADAYEQYF.

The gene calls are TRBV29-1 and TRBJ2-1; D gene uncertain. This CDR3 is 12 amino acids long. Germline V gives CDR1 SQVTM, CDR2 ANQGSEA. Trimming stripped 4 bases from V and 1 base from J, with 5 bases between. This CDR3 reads CSVARSYNEQFF. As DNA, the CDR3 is TGCAGCGTTGCACGGTCCTACAATGAGCAGTTCTTC.

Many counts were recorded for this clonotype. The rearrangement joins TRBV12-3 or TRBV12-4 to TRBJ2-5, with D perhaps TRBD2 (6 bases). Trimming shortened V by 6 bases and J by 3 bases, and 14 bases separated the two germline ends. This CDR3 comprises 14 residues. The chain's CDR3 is CASSLMVAEETQYF. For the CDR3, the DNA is TGTGCCAGCAGCCTAATGGTAGCGGAAGAGACCCAGTACTTC.

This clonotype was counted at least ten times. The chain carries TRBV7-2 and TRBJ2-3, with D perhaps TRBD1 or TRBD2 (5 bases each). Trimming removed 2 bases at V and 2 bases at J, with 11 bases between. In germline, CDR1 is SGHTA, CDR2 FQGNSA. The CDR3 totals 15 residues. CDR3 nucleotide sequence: TGTGCCAGCAGCTTAACTGGGGGAACCACAGATACGCAGTATTTT. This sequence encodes CASSLTGGTTDTQYF. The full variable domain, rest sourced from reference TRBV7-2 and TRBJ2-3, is GAGVSQSPSNKVTEKGKDVELRCDPISGHTALYWYRQSLGQGLEFLIYFQGNSAPDKSGLPSDRFSAERTGGSVSTLTIQRTQQEDSAVYLCASSLTGGTTDTQYFGPGTRLTVL.

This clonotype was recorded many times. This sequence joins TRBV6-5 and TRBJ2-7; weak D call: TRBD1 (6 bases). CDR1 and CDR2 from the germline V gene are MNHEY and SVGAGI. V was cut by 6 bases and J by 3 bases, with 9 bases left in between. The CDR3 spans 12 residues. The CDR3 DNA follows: TGTGCCAGCAGAGCAGGGGTCTACGAGCAGTACTTC. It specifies CASRAGVYEQYF.

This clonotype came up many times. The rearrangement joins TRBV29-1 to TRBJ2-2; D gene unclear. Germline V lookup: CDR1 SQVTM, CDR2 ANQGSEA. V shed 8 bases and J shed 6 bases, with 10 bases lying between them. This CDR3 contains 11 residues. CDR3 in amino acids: CSSKLAGELFF. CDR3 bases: TGCAGCTCAAAGCTTGCCGGGGAGCTGTTTTTT.

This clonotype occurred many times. The CDR3, as DNA: TGCGCCAGCAGCGTTGGACAGGGGAACTACGAGCAGTACTTC. It yields the protein CASSVGQGNYEQYF. The genes are TRBV5-1 and TRBJ2-7; 9 nucleotides agree with TRBD1. From germline, CDR1 is SGHRS and CDR2 YFSETQ. This CDR3 has 14 residues. V dropped 4 bases and J dropped 3; count of bases not matched to a gene: 5.

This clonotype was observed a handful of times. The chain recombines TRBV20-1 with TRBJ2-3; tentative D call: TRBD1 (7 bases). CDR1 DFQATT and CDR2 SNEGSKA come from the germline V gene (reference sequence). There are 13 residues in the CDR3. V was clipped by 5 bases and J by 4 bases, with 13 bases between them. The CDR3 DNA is TGCAGTGCTGGGGGGACAGTGGCAGATACGCAGTATTTT. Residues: CSAGGTVADTQYF.

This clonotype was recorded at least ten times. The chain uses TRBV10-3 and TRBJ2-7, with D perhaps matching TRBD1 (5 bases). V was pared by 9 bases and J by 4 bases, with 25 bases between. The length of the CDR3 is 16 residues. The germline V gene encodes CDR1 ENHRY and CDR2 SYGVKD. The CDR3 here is CAIFSQKGDYGYEQYF. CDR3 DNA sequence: TGTGCCATATTCTCACAAAAAGGGGATTATGGGTACGAGCAGTACTTC.

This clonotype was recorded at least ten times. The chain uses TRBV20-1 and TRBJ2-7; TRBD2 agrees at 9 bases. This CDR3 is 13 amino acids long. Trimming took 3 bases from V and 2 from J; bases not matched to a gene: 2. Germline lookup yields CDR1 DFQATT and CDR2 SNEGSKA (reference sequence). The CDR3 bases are TGCAGTGCTAGTCCTAGCGGGGCCTACGAGCAGTACTTC. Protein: CSASPSGAYEQYF.

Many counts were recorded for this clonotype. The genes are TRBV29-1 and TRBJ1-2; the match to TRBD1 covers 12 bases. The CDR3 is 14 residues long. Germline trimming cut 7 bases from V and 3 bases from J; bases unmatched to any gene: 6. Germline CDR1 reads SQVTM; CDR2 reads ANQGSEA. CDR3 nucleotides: TGCAGCGGGGGGACAGGGGGCCATGACTATGGCTACACCTTC. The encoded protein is CSGGTGGHDYGYTF. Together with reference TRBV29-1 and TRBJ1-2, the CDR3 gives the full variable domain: SAVISQKPSRDICQRGTSLTIQCQVDSQVTMMFWYRQQPGQSLTLIATANQGSEATYESGFVIDKFPISRPNLTFSTLTVSNMSPEDSSIYLCSGGTGGHDYGYTFGSGTRLTVV.

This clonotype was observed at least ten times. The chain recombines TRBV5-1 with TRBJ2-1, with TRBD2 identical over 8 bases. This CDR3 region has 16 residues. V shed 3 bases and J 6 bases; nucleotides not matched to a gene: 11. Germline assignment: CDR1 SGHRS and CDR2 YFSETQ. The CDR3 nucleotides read TGCGCCAGCAGCTCCGGAGCGGGAGTGATGGGCAATGAGCAGTTCTTC. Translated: CASSSGAGVMGNEQFF.

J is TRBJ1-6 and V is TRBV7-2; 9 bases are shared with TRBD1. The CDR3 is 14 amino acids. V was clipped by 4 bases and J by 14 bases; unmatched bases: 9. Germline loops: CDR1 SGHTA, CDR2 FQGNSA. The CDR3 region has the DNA TGTGCCAGCAGCTCTGACAGGGGGAGTTCGGCCCTCCACTTT. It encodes CASSSDRGSSALHF.